Following are 27 T cell receptor beta chains from one sample sequenced in a study of cytomegalovirus exposure and HLA in healthy donors. Primers included in the PCR were 60 Vbeta and 13 Jbeta primers. Measured with immunoSEQ multiplex PCR; TCRdb has only the in-frame clones, and not every one. The specimen's table records about 74,000 clones. Sequencing was performed on PBMCs. The receptors here all came from a female donor in good health and CMV-seropositive.

The chain carries TRBV6-1 and TRBJ1-2; weak D call: TRBD1 (5 bases). V gave up 1 base and J gave up 0 bases, with 9 bases separating them. The CDR3 covers 15 residues. Germline V CDR1 and CDR2: MNHNS, SASEGT. The CDR3 nucleotides are TGTGCCAGCAGTGAAGTCGGCAGGGCTAACTATGGCTACACCTTC. Its protein product is CASSEVGRANYGYTF.

V is TRBV6-5 and J is TRBJ1-1; no clear D gene. The germline gives CDR1 MNHEY, CDR2 SVGAGI. V was trimmed by 7 bases and J by 1 base, leaving 13 bases between them. The CDR3 runs 14 residues. The CDR3 is CASKSMHGNTEAFF. Here the CDR3 DNA reads TGTGCCAGCAAAAGCATGCACGGGAACACTGAAGCTTTCTTT.

This sequence joins TRBV6-5 and TRBJ1-2; maybe TRBD1 (6 bases). With 4 bases removed from V and 6 bases from J, the gap between germline ends came to 18 bases. CDR1 and CDR2 from the germline V gene are MNHEY and SVGAGI. CDR3 length: 15 residues. Here the CDR3 DNA reads TGTGCCAGCAGTTCGCCCGGGACATACACCCATGGCTACACCTTC. This sequence encodes CASSSPGTYTHGYTF.

The chain joins TRBV4-1 to TRBJ2-7, with D tentatively TRBD2 (6 bases). The CDR3 is 17 residues long. V lost 0 bases and J lost 3, with 18 bases in between. From germline, CDR1 is MGHRA and CDR2 YSYEKL. The DNA for the CDR3 is TGCGCCAGCAGCCAAGAAAGGAGCGGGTGGCAGCTCTACGAGCAGTACTTC. It is translated as CASSQERSGWQLYEQYF.

V gene TRBV5-1 combines with J gene TRBJ2-7; 8 nucleotides align to TRBD1. The CDR3 consists of 14 residues. Germline trimming cut 3 bases from V and 0 bases from J; bases unmatched to any gene: 2. Germline V gives CDR1 SGHRS, CDR2 YFSETQ. CDR3 DNA sequence: TGCGCCAGCAGCTCCACAGGGGGCTCCTACGAGCAGTACTTC. Residues: CASSSTGGSYEQYF.

The V call is TRBV6-1, the J call TRBJ1-5; D is perhaps TRBD1 (6 bases). CDR3 length: 14 residues. Germline V gene data show CDR1 as MNHNS and CDR2 as SASEGT. Trimming stripped 3 bases from V and 9 bases from J, with 15 bases between. The CDR3 coding sequence is TGTGCCAGCAGTGACCCCCTTTACAGGGCGCCCCAGCATTTT. Protein: CASSDPLYRAPQHF.

The chain uses TRBV11-2 and TRBJ2-5; weak D call: TRBD1 (6 bases). The germline V gene has CDR1 SGHAT and CDR2 FQNNGV. Trimming stripped 3 bases from V and 1 base from J, with 9 bases between. CDR3 size: 14 residues. CDR3 loop: CASSLFRGQETQYF. In DNA, the CDR3 is TGTGCCAGCAGCTTGTTCAGGGGCCAAGAGACCCAGTACTTC.

This chain links TRBV7-8 with TRBJ1-2; D possibly corresponds to TRBD1 (6 bases). CDR3 length: 15 amino acids. The germline V gene encodes CDR1 SGHVS and CDR2 FQNEAQ. Trimming removed 0 bases at V and 0 bases at J, with 8 bases between. CDR3 sequence: CASSLAQGPNYGYTF. The CDR3 nucleotides read TGTGCCAGCAGCTTAGCACAGGGCCCTAACTATGGCTACACCTTC.

The genes are TRBV9 and TRBJ2-3, with 8 positions matching TRBD1. The V and J ends lost 0 bases and 5 bases, in that order; junction bases with no gene match: 5. CDR1 is SGDLS, CDR2 YYNGEE, per germline. The CDR3 has 15 residues. CDR3 sequence: CASSVAGRGQDTQYF. The CDR3 DNA reads TGTGCCAGCAGCGTAGCTGGCAGGGGGCAAGATACGCAGTATTTT.

The J gene is TRBJ1-3, the V gene TRBV30; no clear D gene. The CDR3 is 15 residues long. V was cut by 1 base and J by 4 bases, with 14 bases left in between. Germline CDR1 is GTSNPN and CDR2 is SVGIG (reference sequence). The CDR3, as DNA: TGTGCCTGGAGTGACGGACTAACTCAGGGAAACACCATATATTTT. It yields the protein CAWSDGLTQGNTIYF.

V is TRBV25-1 and J is TRBJ2-7, with 10 bases aligning to TRBD1. V lost 4 bases, J lost 2 bases, and 2 bases stayed unmatched. Germline V gene data show CDR1 as MGHDK and CDR2 as SYGVNS. The length of the CDR3 is 14 residues. CDR3 sequence: CASSGGQGAYEQYF. As DNA, the CDR3 is TGTGCCAGCAGTGGCGGACAGGGGGCCTACGAGCAGTACTTC.

The CDR3 here is CSVSGLAAHNEQFF. The CDR3 DNA reads TGCAGCGTTTCGGGACTAGCGGCCCACAATGAGCAGTTCTTC. This sequence joins TRBV29-1 and TRBJ2-1; 11 bases are a match to TRBD2. J gave up 5 bases and V 5 bases, and 5 bases lay outside the gene matches. CDR3 size: 14 residues. CDR1 and CDR2 from the germline V gene are SQVTM and ANQGSEA.

This rearrangement joins TRBV7-3 to TRBJ2-7; the D is unclear. The CDR3 is made up of 13 amino acids. CDR1 SGHTA and CDR2 FQGTGA come from the germline V gene. With 1 base removed from V and 3 bases from J, the gap between germline ends came to 7 bases. The CDR3 sequence is CASSLNSGYEQYF. The CDR3 DNA reads as TGTGCCAGCAGCTTAAATTCGGGCTACGAGCAGTACTTC.

CDR3 nucleotide sequence: TGTGCTAGTGGTTTGGCCGCAGGGTTGGCCTACGAGCAGTACTTC. Translating it yields CASGLAAGLAYEQYF. This sequence joins TRBV12-5 and TRBJ2-7; D might be TRBD1 (5 bases). V was trimmed by 1 base and J by 2 bases, leaving 12 bases between them. Germline V lookup: CDR1 LGHNT, CDR2 FRNRAP. This CDR3 is 15 amino acids long.

The rearrangement links TRBV9 to TRBJ2-2; 15 bases are shared with TRBD2. The junction had 2 bases not matched to a gene; V was cut back by 2 bases and J by 6 bases. The germline V gene encodes CDR1 SGDLS and CDR2 YYNGEE. The CDR3 runs to 16 residues. CDR3 DNA: TGTGCCAGCAGCGTCGGACTAGCGGGAGGGGCCGGGGAGCTGTTTTTT. Translated: CASSVGLAGGAGELFF.

The chain couples TRBV7-8 to TRBJ2-7, with 8 bases identical to TRBD2. The J segment lost 6 bases and the V segment lost 4 bases, leaving 8 bases of the junction unmatched. CDR1 is SGHVS and CDR2 is FQNEAQ in the germline V gene. This CDR3 is built from 14 residues. The CDR3 nucleotides read TGTGCCAGCAGCTCAAAAGCGGGAGTTGTCGAGCAGTACTTC. Residues: CASSSKAGVVEQYF. Based on the CDR3 plus reference TRBV7-8 and TRBJ2-7, the full variable domain is GAGVSQSPRYKVAKRGQDVALRCDPISGHVSLFWYQQALGQGPEFLTYFQNEAQLDKSGLPSDRFFAERPEGSVSTLKIQRTQQEDSAVYLCASSSKAGVVEQYFGPGTRLTVT.

V gene TRBV30 combines with J gene TRBJ1-2, with 7 bases that match TRBD1. Germline trimming cut 3 bases from V and 3 bases from J; bases unmatched to any gene: 7. Germline lookup yields CDR1 GTSNPN and CDR2 SVGIG (reference sequence). The CDR3 totals 14 residues. For the CDR3, the DNA is TGTGCCTGGAGAGACTACGGGACAGACTATGGCTACACCTTC. It specifies CAWRDYGTDYGYTF.

This chain connects TRBV23-1 to TRBJ1-1; 7 bases align to TRBD1. TRBV23-1 is recorded as an ORF, its role being uncertain. CDR3 length: 18 amino acids. V lost 4 bases and J lost 4; bases outside the gene matches: 18. DNA of the CDR3: TGCGCCAGCAGTCTTGATGGAGGGGCAGGGGGAAATGGCACTGAAGCTTTCTTT. It codes for CASSLDGGAGGNGTEAFF.

The genes are TRBV18 and TRBJ2-2, with D possibly being TRBD1 (5 bases). The ends were cut back, 1 base at V and 1 base at J, with 7 bases in the middle. CDR1 is KGHSH, CDR2 LQKENI, per germline. This CDR3 region has 15 residues. The CDR3 sequence is CASSPRQMNTGELFF. DNA of the CDR3: TGTGCCAGCTCACCACGACAGATGAACACCGGGGAGCTGTTTTTT.

CDR3 loop: CASSQDMRGHSGNTIYF. In DNA form, the CDR3 reads TGCGCCAGCAGCCAAGATATGAGGGGGCACTCTGGAAACACCATATATTTT. The chain links TRBV4-1 to TRBJ1-3, with 7 bases lining up with TRBD1. V was pared by 0 bases and J by 0 bases, with 5 bases of the junction left unmatched. CDR1 is MGHRA, CDR2 YSYEKL, per germline. The CDR3 is made up of 17 amino acids.

The chain recombines TRBV7-9 with TRBJ1-1, with D perhaps matching TRBD1 (6 bases). V lost 5 bases to trimming and J lost 0 bases, with 13 bases between them. Germline V lookup: CDR1 SEHNR, CDR2 FQNEAQ (reference sequence). The CDR3 runs 15 residues. The CDR3 DNA is TGTGCCAGCAGCCCCCCAACAGGGTTGAACACTGAAGCTTTCTTT. It is translated as CASSPPTGLNTEAFF.

The V call is TRBV18, the J call TRBJ2-2, with D possibly matching TRBD2 (6 bases). V dropped 6 bases and J dropped 6 bases, with 14 bases sitting between them. The CDR3 is 14 residues long. In germline, CDR1 is KGHSH, CDR2 LQKENI. The CDR3 region is CASSGLKVAGELFF. The CDR3 DNA reads TGTGCCAGCTCGGGACTCAAAGTCGCCGGGGAGCTGTTTTTT.

The J gene is TRBJ2-7, the V gene TRBV28, with TRBD2 identical over 13 bases. Germline assignment: CDR1 MDHEN and CDR2 SYDVKM. The CDR3 sequence is 18 residues long. The trim removed 2 bases at V and 3 bases at J, leaving 10 bases unmatched. CDR3 region: CASSLLLAGGPLSYEQYF. The CDR3 DNA reads as TGTGCCAGCAGTTTACTACTAGCGGGAGGGCCTTTGAGCTACGAGCAGTACTTC.

CDR3 sequence reads: CASSLDRLYGYTF. DNA for the CDR3: TGTGCCAGCAGCTTAGACAGGCTCTATGGCTACACCTTC. The gene calls are TRBV7-9 and TRBJ1-2, with D possibly matching TRBD1 (5 bases). Trimming took 1 base from V and 4 from J, leaving 7 bases between them. This CDR3 comprises 13 residues. Germline assignment: CDR1 SEHNR and CDR2 FQNEAQ (reference sequence).

J is TRBJ2-7 and V is TRBV28, with 8 bases matching TRBD2. V dropped 5 bases and J dropped 4; count of bases not matched to a gene: 7. This CDR3 is 14 amino acids long. Germline values: CDR1 MDHEN, CDR2 SYDVKM. CDR3 in DNA: TGTGCCAGCAGTAGCGGGAGCCTTAAGTACGAGCAGTACTTC. It translates to CASSSGSLKYEQYF.

The V and J genes are TRBV7-2 and TRBJ2-1, with a weak D call TRBD2 (6 bases). Germline values: CDR1 SGHTA, CDR2 FQGNSA. V shed 5 bases and J shed 10 bases, with 24 bases lying between them. CDR3 length: 16 residues. CDR3 in DNA: TGTGCCAGCAGCCTCACTTCCGGGACCGGCGGAGGGGAGCAGTTCTTC. Amino acids: CASSLTSGTGGGEQFF.

The chain recombines TRBV28 with TRBJ2-2; 10 nucleotides agree with TRBD1. CDR1 is MDHEN and CDR2 is SYDVKM in the germline V gene. CDR3 size: 18 residues. V shed 6 bases and J 7 bases; nucleotides not matched to a gene: 17. The CDR3 is CASSIPGQGPGAYGELFF. The CDR3 nucleotides read TGTGCCAGCAGCATCCCGGGACAGGGGCCCGGGGCTTACGGGGAGCTGTTTTTT. Full variable domain (rest looked up from reference TRBV28 and TRBJ2-2): DVKVTQSSRYLVKRTGEKVFLECVQDMDHENMFWYRQDPGLGLRLIYFSYDVKMKEKGDIPEGYSVSREKKERFSLILESASTNQTSMYLCASSIPGQGPGAYGELFFGEGSRLTVL.